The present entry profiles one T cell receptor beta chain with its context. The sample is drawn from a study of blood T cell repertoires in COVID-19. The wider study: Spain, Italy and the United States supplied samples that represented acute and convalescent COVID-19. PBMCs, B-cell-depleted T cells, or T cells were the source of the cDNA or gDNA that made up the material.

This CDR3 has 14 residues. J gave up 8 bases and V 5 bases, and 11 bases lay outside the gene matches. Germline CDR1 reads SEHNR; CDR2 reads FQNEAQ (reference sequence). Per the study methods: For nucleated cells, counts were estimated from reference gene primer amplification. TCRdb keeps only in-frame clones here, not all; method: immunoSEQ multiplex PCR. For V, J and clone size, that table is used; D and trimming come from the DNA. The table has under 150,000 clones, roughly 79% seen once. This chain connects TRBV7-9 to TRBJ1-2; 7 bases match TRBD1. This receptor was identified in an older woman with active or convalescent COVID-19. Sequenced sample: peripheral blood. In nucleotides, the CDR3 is TGTGCCAGCAGCCCCCAGGGGGGAAGTATGGGCTACACCTTC. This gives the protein CASSPQGGSMGYTF. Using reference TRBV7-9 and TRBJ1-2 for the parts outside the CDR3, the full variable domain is DTGVSQNPRHKITKRGQNVTFRCDPISEHNRLYWYRQTLGQGPEFLTYFQNEAQLEKSRLLSDRFSAERPKGSFSTLEIQRTEQGDSAMYLCASSPQGGSMGYTFGSGTRLTVV.